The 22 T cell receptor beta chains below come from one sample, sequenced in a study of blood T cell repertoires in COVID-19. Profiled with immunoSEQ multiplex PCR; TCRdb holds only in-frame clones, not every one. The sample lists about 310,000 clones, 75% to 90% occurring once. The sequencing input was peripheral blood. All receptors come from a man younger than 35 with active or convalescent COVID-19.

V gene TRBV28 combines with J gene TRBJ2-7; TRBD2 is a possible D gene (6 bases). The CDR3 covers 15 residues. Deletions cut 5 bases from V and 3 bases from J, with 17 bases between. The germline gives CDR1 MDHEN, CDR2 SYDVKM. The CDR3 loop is CASSPRGTHNYEQYF. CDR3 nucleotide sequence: TGTGCCAGCAGTCCGCGGGGAACACATAACTACGAGCAGTACTTC.

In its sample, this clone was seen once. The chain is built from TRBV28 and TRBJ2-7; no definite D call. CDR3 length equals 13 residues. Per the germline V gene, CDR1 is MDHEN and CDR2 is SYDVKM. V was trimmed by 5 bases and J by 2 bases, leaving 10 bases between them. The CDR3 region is CASSDGRTYEQYF. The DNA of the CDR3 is TGTGCCAGCAGTGATGGTAGAACCTACGAGCAGTACTTC.

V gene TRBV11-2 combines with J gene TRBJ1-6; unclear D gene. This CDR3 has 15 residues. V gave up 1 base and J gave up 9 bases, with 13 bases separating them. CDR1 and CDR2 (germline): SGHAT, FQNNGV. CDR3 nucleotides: TGTGCCAGCAGCTTAGCGAGGGAGTCCGGTTCACCCCTCCACTTT. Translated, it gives CASSLARESGSPLHF.

In DNA form, the CDR3 reads TGTGCCAGCAGCCCCCAACAGGGCCACGAGCAGTACTTC. Translation: CASSPQQGHEQYF. The genes are TRBV14 and TRBJ2-7; a weak D match, TRBD1 (6 bases). The CDR3 has 13 residues. V was shortened by 4 bases and J by 5 bases, with 12 bases between the two germline ends. Germline CDR1 SGHDN, CDR2 FVKESK.

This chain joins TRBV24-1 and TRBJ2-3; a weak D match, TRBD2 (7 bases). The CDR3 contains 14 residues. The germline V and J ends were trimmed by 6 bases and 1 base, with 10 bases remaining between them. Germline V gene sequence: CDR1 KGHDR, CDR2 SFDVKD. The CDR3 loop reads CATSKGGGTDTQYF. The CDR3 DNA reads TGTGCCACCAGTAAAGGGGGGGGCACAGATACGCAGTATTTT.

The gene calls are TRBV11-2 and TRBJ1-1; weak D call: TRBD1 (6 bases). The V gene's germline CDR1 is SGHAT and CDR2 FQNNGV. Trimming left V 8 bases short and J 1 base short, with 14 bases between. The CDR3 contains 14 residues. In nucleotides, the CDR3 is TGTGCCAGCGCGGGAGGGGGAACGAACACTGAAGCTTTCTTT. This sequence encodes CASAGGGTNTEAFF.

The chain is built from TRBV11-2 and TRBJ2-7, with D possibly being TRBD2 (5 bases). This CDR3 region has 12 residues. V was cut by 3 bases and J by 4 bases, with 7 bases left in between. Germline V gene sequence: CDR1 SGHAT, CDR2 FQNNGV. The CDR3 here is CASSFPGYEQYF. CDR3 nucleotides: TGTGCCAGCAGCTTCCCGGGGTACGAGCAGTACTTC.

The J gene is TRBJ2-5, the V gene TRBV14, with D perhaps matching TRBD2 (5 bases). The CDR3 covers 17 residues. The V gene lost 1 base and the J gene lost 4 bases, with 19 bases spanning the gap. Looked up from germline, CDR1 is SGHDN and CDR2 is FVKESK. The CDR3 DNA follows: TGTGCCAGCAGCCAAGCCCCACTCGGGGAGTTAGGAGAGACCCAGTACTTC. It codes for CASSQAPLGELGETQYF.

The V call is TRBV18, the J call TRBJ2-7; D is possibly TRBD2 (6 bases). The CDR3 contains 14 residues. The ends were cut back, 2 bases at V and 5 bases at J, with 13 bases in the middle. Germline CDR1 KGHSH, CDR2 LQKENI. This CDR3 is CASSPRGLPDEQYF. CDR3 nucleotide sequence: TGTGCCAGCTCACCAAGGGGACTTCCAGACGAGCAGTACTTC.

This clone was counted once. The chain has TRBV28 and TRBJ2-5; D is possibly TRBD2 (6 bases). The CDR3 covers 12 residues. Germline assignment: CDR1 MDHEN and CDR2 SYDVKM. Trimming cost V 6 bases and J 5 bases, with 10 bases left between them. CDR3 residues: CASRRDAETQYF. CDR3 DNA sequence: TGTGCCAGCAGGCGGGATGCTGAGACCCAGTACTTC.

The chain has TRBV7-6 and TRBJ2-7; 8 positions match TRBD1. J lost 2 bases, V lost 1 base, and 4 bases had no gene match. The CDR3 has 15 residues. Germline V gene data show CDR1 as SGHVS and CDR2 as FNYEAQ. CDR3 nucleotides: TGTGCCAGCAGCTTAGGTCAGGGGGCTCCCTACGAGCAGTACTTC. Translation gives CASSLGQGAPYEQYF.

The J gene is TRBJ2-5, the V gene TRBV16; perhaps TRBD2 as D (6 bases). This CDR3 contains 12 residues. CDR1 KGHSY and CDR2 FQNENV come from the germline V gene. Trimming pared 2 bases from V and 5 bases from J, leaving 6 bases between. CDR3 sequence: CASSQSGETQYF. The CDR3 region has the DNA TGTGCCAGCAGCCAAAGCGGGGAGACCCAGTACTTC.

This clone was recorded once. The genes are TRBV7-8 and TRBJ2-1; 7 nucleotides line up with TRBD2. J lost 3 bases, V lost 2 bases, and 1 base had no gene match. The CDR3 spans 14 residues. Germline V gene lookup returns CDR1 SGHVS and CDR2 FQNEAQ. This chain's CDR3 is CASSLREGYNEQFF. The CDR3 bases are TGTGCCAGCAGCTTAAGGGAGGGCTACAATGAGCAGTTCTTC. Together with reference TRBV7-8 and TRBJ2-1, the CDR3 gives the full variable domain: GAGVSQSPRYKVAKRGQDVALRCDPISGHVSLFWYQQALGQGPEFLTYFQNEAQLDKSGLPSDRFFAERPEGSVSTLKIQRTQQEDSAVYLCASSLREGYNEQFFGPGTRLTVL.

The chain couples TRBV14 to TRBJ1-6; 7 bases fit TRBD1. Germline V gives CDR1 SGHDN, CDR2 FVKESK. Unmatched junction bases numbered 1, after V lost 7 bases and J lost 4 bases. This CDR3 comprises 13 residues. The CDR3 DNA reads TGTGCCAGCACGGGACAGTATAATTCACCCCTCCACTTT. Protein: CASTGQYNSPLHF.

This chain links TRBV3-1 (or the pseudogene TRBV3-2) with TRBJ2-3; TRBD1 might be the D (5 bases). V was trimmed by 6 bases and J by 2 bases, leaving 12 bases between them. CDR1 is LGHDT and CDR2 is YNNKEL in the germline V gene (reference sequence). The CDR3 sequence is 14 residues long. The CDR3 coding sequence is TGTGCCAGCAGTCTAACAGGACACACAGATACGCAGTATTTT. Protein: CASSLTGHTDTQYF.

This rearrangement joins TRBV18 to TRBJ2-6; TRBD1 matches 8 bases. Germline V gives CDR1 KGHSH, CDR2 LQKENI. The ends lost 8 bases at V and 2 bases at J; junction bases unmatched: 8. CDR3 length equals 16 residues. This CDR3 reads CASRDRPNTGANVLTF. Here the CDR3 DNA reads TGTGCCAGCAGGGACAGGCCCAATACTGGGGCCAACGTCCTGACTTTC.

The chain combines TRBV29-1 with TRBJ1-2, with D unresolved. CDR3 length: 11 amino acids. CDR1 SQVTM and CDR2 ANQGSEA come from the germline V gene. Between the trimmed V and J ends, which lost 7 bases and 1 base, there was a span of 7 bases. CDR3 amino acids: CSGQLNYGYTF. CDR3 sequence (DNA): TGCAGCGGTCAACTTAACTATGGCTACACCTTC.

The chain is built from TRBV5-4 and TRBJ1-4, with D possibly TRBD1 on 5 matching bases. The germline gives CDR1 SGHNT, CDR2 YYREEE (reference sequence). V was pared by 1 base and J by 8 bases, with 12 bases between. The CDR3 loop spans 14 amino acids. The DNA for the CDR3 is TGTGCCAGCAGCTTGATAGGGGAACGGGAAAAACTGTTTTTT. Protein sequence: CASSLIGEREKLFF.

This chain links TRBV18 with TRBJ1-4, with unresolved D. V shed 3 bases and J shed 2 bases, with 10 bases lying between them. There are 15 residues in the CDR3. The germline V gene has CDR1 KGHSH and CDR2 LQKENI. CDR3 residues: CASSPARGTNEKLFF. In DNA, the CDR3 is TGTGCCAGCTCACCGGCGCGGGGTACTAATGAAAAACTGTTTTTT.

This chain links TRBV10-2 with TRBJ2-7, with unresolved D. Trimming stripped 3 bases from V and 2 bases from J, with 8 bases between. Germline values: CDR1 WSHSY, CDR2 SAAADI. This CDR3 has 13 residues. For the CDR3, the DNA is TGCGCCAGCAGTGAACACACCGCCTACGAGCAGTACTTC. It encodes CASSEHTAYEQYF.

The CDR3 bases are TGCGCCAGCAGCTTCCAAGAGCGGGAGGAGGAGACCCAGTACTTC. It encodes CASSFQEREEETQYF. The gene calls are TRBV5-1 and TRBJ2-5; 9 nucleotides match TRBD2. The CDR3 spans 15 residues. Germline V gives CDR1 SGHRS, CDR2 YFSETQ. The junction had 7 bases not matched to a gene; V was cut back by 2 bases and J by 5 bases.

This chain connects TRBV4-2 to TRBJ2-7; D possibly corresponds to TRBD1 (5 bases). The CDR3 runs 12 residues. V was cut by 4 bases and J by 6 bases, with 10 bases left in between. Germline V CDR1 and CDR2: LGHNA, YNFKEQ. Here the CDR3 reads CASSLSRGEQYF. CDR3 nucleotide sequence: TGTGCCAGCAGCCTGTCTAGGGGCGAGCAGTACTTC.